This entry describes one T cell receptor beta chain. Per the authors' pipeline: Reference gene primer amplification in the assay estimated nucleated cell counts. TCRdb's copy holds only in-frame clones and misses some; the assay was immunoSEQ multiplex PCR. V and J calls and clone size are given by that table; D and trimming were obtained from the DNA. The data show 150,000 to 200,000 clones, about 85% seen once. V lost 6 bases and J 2 bases, leaving 10 bases between the germline ends. There are 13 residues in the CDR3. Germline assignment: CDR1 SNHLY and CDR2 FYNNEI. The data originate from a study of blood T cell repertoires in COVID-19. Study context: Italy, Spain and the United States were the sources of the convalescent and acute COVID-19 samples. In each case, the material was cDNA or gDNA derived from T cells, B-cell-depleted T cells, or PBMCs.

Material for sequencing was peripheral blood. This TCR was sampled from a man aged 70-80 years with active or convalescent COVID-19. This chain connects TRBV2 to TRBJ2-5; a possible D gene is TRBD2 (6 bases). This CDR3 reads CASRPGTQETQYF. The CDR3 DNA follows: TGTGCCAGCAGGCCCGGGACTCAAGAGACCCAGTACTTC.